Listed below are T cell receptor beta chains from one sample, sequenced in a study of T cell repertoires in cytomegalovirus infection. Each CDR3 protein is one row after TCRdb ran MiXCR on the reads. Of over 120,000 distinct CDR3 sequences in the sample, more than 30% are singletons; the top ten hold roughly 47%. These receptors lack a known antigen. The sample here was CD8+ T cells from cultured PBMCs, taken from culture after CMV antigen stimulation. These receptors were taken from a human donor in good health (CMV status not recorded). Some clones in this sample may be carry-over from other donors' samples. CDR3s include the opening cysteine and the closing phenylalanine or tryptophan. A D gene is named only where the DNA matches it firmly. Clone size is given for some rows only: seen once, a few or many times, or a class if the clone is expanded.

>TRBJ1-5|TRBV6-6|NA|few
TGTGCCAGCAGTTACTCCCCAGGGCATAATCAGCCCCAGCATTTT
CASSYSPGHNQPQHF
>TRBJ2-3|TRBV12-3/TRBV12-4|TRBD2|NA
TGTGCCAGCAGTTTTGGCGGGGGGCTCGCAGATACGCAGTATTTT
CASSFGGGLADTQYF
>TRBJ2-2|TRBV6-5|NA|few
TGTGCCAGCAGTAACAGCGGAGGACCCCTCACCGGGGAGCTGTTTTTT
CASSNSGGPLTGELFF
>TRBJ2-1|TRBV7-2|NA|NA
TGTGCCAGCAGCTTCCTAGGGAACTCCTACAATGAGCAGTTCTTC
CASSFLGNSYNEQFF
>TRBJ2-7|TRBV27|NA|NA
TGTGCCAGCAGTTTCGGGAGACACTCCTACGAGCAGTACTTC
CASSFGRHSYEQYF
>TRBJ1-1|TRBV6-6|TRBD1|NA
TGTGCCAGCAGTTACTCGATTCCCAGACAGGGTGAAGAAGCTTTCTTT
CASSYSIPRQGEEAFF
>TRBJ2-2|TRBV2|NA|once
TGTGCCAAGGGGACCTCGAACACCGGGGAGCTGTTTTTT
CAKGTSNTGELFF
>TRBJ2-1|TRBV29-1|NA|NA
TGCAGCGTTGAAGACAGGGGGTCCCTAGCGGACTCCTACAATGAGCAGTTCTTC
CSVEDRGSLADSYNEQFF
>TRBJ2-1|TRBV27|NA|NA
TGTGCCAGCAGAACCCACTCCTACAATGAGCAGTTCTTC
CASRTHSYNEQFF
>TRBJ2-5|TRBV12-3/TRBV12-4|TRBD2|few
TGTGCCAGCAGTTTTTTTCGACGGGGGGGCAGAGAGACCCAGTACTTC
CASSFFRRGGRETQYF
>TRBJ1-2|TRBV19|NA|few
TGTGCCAGTAGTATGGCAGCTTTCAACTATGGCTACACCTTC
CASSMAAFNYGYTF
>TRBJ1-5|TRBV27|NA|few
TGTGCCAGCAGTCCTATCTCAGGGTTAAATCAGCCCCAGCATTTT
CASSPISGLNQPQHF
>TRBJ2-7|TRBV11-2|NA|few
TGTGCCAGCAGCTTAGGCGCGGGCCCCCACGAGCAGTACTTC
CASSLGAGPHEQYF
>TRBJ2-7|TRBV27|NA|few
TGTGCCAGCAGTGACACTAGCTCCTACGAGCAGTACTTC
CASSDTSSYEQYF
>TRBJ1-6|TRBV7-6|TRBD1|few
TGTGCCAGCAGCTTTTCAGGGGGCGTAGATTCACCCCTCCACTTT
CASSFSGGVDSPLHF
>TRBJ1-2|TRBV11-2|NA|few
TGTGCCAGCAGTGGGATGGGGTATGGCTACACCTTC
CASSGMGYGYTF
>TRBJ1-1|TRBV28|NA|many
TGTGCCAGCAGTTTAGATATGCAGGGGCTGGTGGCTTTCTTT
CASSLDMQGLVAFF
>TRBJ2-7|TRBV6-2/TRBV6-3|NA|once
TGTGCCAGCAGCTCGAGCCGCAGGGTCTACGAGCAGTACTTC
CASSSSRRVYEQYF
>TRBJ2-1|TRBV2|TRBD2|NA
TGTGCCAGCAGAGAAACTCTTCGACTAGCGGGGGGGCTAGATGAGCAGTTCTTC
CASRETLRLAGGLDEQFF
>TRBJ2-4|TRBV6-5|NA|NA
TGTGCCAGCAGTTTCGCCCCCTATGACATTCAGTACTTC
CASSFAPYDIQYF
>TRBJ2-3|TRBV19|NA|NA
TGTGACAGTTCGGGTAGAAGCACAGATACGCAGTATTTT
CDSSGRSTDTQYF
>TRBJ1-3|TRBV6-5|NA|NA
TGTGCCAGCAGTTACTCTGCAGGCTCTGGAAACACCATATATTTT
CASSYSAGSGNTIYF
>TRBJ2-1|TRBV6-1|NA|NA
TGTGCCAGCAGCGAAGGGAATTATGAGCAGTTCTTC
CASSEGNYEQFF
>TRBJ1-2|TRBV5-8|NA|NA
TGTGCCAGCAGCTTGGCTGCGGTGCAGCTTTATGGCTACACCTTC
CASSLAAVQLYGYTF
>TRBJ2-3|TRBV27|NA|many
TGTGCCAGCAGTTACCAGGTTCCGGGTGACTATAGCACAGATACGCAGTATTTT
CASSYQVPGDYSTDTQYF
>TRBJ1-4|TRBV20-1|NA|NA
TGCAGTGCGCTAATGACCGGGGTAACTAATGAAAAACTGTTTTTT
CSALMTGVTNEKLFF
>TRBJ2-3|TRBV10-3|NA|few
TGTGCCATCAGTAGCGTCGGGTCAGATACGCAGTATTTT
CAISSVGSDTQYF
>TRBJ2-5|TRBV13|NA|NA
TGTGCCAGCAGCTTCTGGGGGGCAGGCCAAGAGACCCAGTACTTC
CASSFWGAGQETQYF
>TRBJ2-7|TRBV5-3|NA|NA
TGTGCCAGCAGCTCCCGCTCGGGTCCTAACTACGAGCAGTACTTC
CASSSRSGPNYEQYF
>TRBJ2-7|TRBV11-3|TRBD1|many
TGTGCCAGCAGCTCCCGGGACAGGGGCTACGAGCAGTACTTC
CASSSRDRGYEQYF
>TRBJ1-3|TRBV30|NA|NA
TGTGCCTGGAGTTCTGACTCTGGAAACACCATATATTTT
CAWSSDSGNTIYF
>TRBJ2-7|TRBV4-1|NA|few
TGCGCCAGCAGCCAGATCCCCGGGACCTCCTACGAGCAGTACTTC
CASSQIPGTSYEQYF
>TRBJ1-2|TRBV19|NA|NA
TGTGCCAGTAGTATATTGAGTAACTATGGCTACACCTTC
CASSILSNYGYTF
>TRBJ2-1|TRBV12-3/TRBV12-4|TRBD2|few
TGTGCCAGCACTTGGACTAGCCTCTACAATGAGCAGTTCTTC
CASTWTSLYNEQFF
>TRBJ2-7|TRBV7-6|NA|NA
TGTGCCAGCAGCTCCCTGATGGACATCTACGAGCAGTACTTC
CASSSLMDIYEQYF
>TRBJ2-2|TRBV6-2/TRBV6-3|NA|few
TGTGCCAGCAGTTACTCGAGGGCCGGGGAGCTGTTTTTT
CASSYSRAGELFF
>TRBJ2-1|TRBV29-1|NA|NA
TGCAGCGTTGATAAACAGGGAGTGAATGAGCAGTTCTTC
CSVDKQGVNEQFF
>TRBJ2-7|TRBV12-3/TRBV12-4|NA|NA
TGTGCCAGCAGTGCCTACGGGGCTTCCTACGAGCAGTACTTC
CASSAYGASYEQYF
>TRBJ2-3|TRBV11-2|TRBD2|NA
TGTGCCAGCAGCACCCTCCGCCTAGCGGGGGGGCCTGGAGATACGCAGTATTTT
CASSTLRLAGGPGDTQYF
>TRBJ2-1|TRBV9|TRBD2|few
TGTGCCAGCAGCGCTAGCGGGGGCAACTACAATGAGCAGTTCTTC
CASSASGGNYNEQFF
>TRBJ2-1|TRBV4-1|NA|NA
TGCGCCAGCAGCCAAGAGAAGGTTTCCTACAATGAGCAGTTCTTC
CASSQEKVSYNEQFF
>TRBJ1-5|TRBV28|NA|many
TGTGCCAGCAGTATACGGACAGATTATCAGCCCCAGCATTTT
CASSIRTDYQPQHF
>TRBJ2-1|TRBV7-6|NA|many
TGTGCCAGCACCCAGTCGGGTGTGTACAATGAGCAGTTCTTC
CASTQSGVYNEQFF
>TRBJ1-1|TRBV20-1|NA|NA
TGCAGTGCCCGGGGTCAGACACTCCAGAACACTGAAGCTTTCTTT
CSARGQTLQNTEAFF
>TRBJ2-5|TRBV7-9|NA|many
TGTGCCAGCAGCCCGCAAGAGACCCAGTACTTC
CASSPQETQYF
>TRBJ2-7|TRBV3-1|TRBD2|NA
TGTGCCAGCAGCCAACTAGCGGGGGCCTACGAGCAGTACTTC
CASSQLAGAYEQYF
>TRBJ1-1|TRBV4-1|NA|few
TGCGCCAGCAGCCAAGAACCCGGGAACACTGAAGCTTTCTTT
CASSQEPGNTEAFF
>TRBJ1-2|TRBV19|NA|NA
TGTGCCAGTAGTCCCTTGCACCCCTATGGCTACACCTTC
CASSPLHPYGYTF
>TRBJ1-4|TRBV12-3/TRBV12-4|TRBD1|many
TGTGCCAGCAGAGGACAGGAGGAAAAACTGTTTTTT
CASRGQEEKLFF
>TRBJ2-2|TRBV7-8|NA|many
TGTGCCAGCAACCGGGCATACACCGGGGAGCTGTTTTTT
CASNRAYTGELFF
>TRBJ2-1|TRBV12-3/TRBV12-4|TRBD1|NA
TGTGCCAGCAGTGCGGGGACAGGGGAATATGAGCAGTTCTTC
CASSAGTGEYEQFF
>TRBJ2-3|TRBV7-9|NA|NA
TGTGCCAGCAGCTCCCCGTCTGCTCTGGGCACAGATACGCAGTATTTT
CASSSPSALGTDTQYF
>TRBJ2-1|TRBV29-1|TRBD2|few
TGCAGCGTTGAGGGAGGGCAGTCCTACAATGAGCAGTTCTTC
CSVEGGQSYNEQFF
>TRBJ2-7|TRBV13|TRBD1|NA
TGTGCCAGCAGCTCCCGGTCCCGGGACAGGGAATCTTACGAGCAGTACTTC
CASSSRSRDRESYEQYF
>TRBJ2-2|TRBV11-2|NA|NA
TGTGCCAGCAGCGCAGGGGGACACCCGGGGGTCGGGGAGCTGTTTTTT
CASSAGGHPGVGELFF